This T cell receptor beta chain originates from a study of CD8 T cells in Susac syndrome. The ends lost 5 bases at V and 1 base at J; junction bases unmatched: 8. The CDR3 runs to 15 residues. CDR1 is DFQATT and CDR2 is SNEGSKA in the germline V gene (reference sequence). RNA, at roughly 0.45 to 1 ug, was reverse transcribed with random hexamers. Amplification of TCR beta CDR3 was carried out by immunoSEQ multiplex PCR, which covered 54 Vbeta and 13 Jbeta segments. MiXCR, run by TCRdb on the immunoSEQ multiplex PCR reads, gives a single entry per CDR3 protein. The repertoire consists of approximately 230,000 distinct CDR3 sequences, with roughly 93% occurring once and the leading ten covering 0.055% to 0.075%.

Material: CD4+ T cells from PBMCs. This chain links TRBV20-1 with TRBJ1-2; 9 bases fit TRBD1. This clonotype originated in a human donor with multiple sclerosis. CDR3 protein: CSAGGGQGFNYGYTF. CDR3 in DNA: TGCAGTGCTGGCGGAGGACAGGGGTTTAACTATGGCTACACCTTC.